A selection of T cell receptor beta chains follows, all from one sample in a study of T cells in Graves' hyperthyroidism and ophthalmopathy. TCRdb passed the multiplex PCR reads through MiXCR, listing each CDR3 protein once. The repertoire includes about 560,000 distinct CDR3 sequences, over 15% of them detected once, and 18% sits in the top ten. Sequencing was done on a sample of blood. The receptors were gathered from a woman between 18 and 29 years old with Graves' hyperthyroidism. CDR3s include the opening cysteine and the closing phenylalanine or tryptophan. D genes are given only for firm matches. Rows give clone size only sometimes, using once, few, many, or a class for an expanded clone.

TRBD2	TRBV20-1	TRBJ2-5	-	TGCAGTGCTAGAGCCACTAGCGGGGGGGTACTGGAGACCCAGTACTTC	CSARATSGGVLETQYF
-	TRBV24-1	TRBJ2-3	many	TGTGCCACCAGTGATTTTCTCGGAGATACGCAGTATTTT	CATSDFLGDTQYF
TRBD1	TRBV4-3	TRBJ1-2	few	TGCGCCAGCAGCCACAGGACAGGGGCTGGCTACACCTTC	CASSHRTGAGYTF
-	TRBV12-3/TRBV12-4	TRBJ2-6	few	TGTGCCAGCAGCCTGGCTACCAGTTTCTCTGGGGCCAACGTCCTGACTTTC	CASSLATSFSGANVLTF
TRBD2	TRBV20-1	TRBJ2-1	few	TGCAGTGCTAGAATGCTAGCGGGCGACAATGAGCAGTTCTTC	CSARMLAGDNEQFF
-	TRBV12-3/TRBV12-4	TRBJ2-3	many	TGTGCCAGCAGTTTACAGGGTTTTCCTAGCACAGATACGCAGTATTTT	CASSLQGFPSTDTQYF
-	TRBV5-1	TRBJ1-3	few	TGCGCCAGCAGCTTGGACAACTCTGGAAACACCATATATTTT	CASSLDNSGNTIYF
-	TRBV7-2	TRBJ2-7	many	TGTGCCAGCAGCTTGGGGAGCACGAGCTCCTACGAGCAGTACTTC	CASSLGSTSSYEQYF
-	TRBV4-3	TRBJ1-2	-	TGCGCCAGCAGCCAAGATCGTCGAGGGAACTATGGCTACACCTTC	CASSQDRRGNYGYTF
-	TRBV3-1	TRBJ2-1	many	TGTGCCAGCAGCCAAGGGGCTAGCTCGGGCGAGCAGTTCTTC	CASSQGASSGEQFF
-	TRBV6-1	TRBJ2-2	-	TGTGCCAGCAGTGATAAGATGAACACCGGGGAGCTGTTTTTT	CASSDKMNTGELFF
TRBD2	TRBV28	TRBJ2-1	many	TGTGCCAGCAGTTTGACTAGCGGGAAGTTAGATGAGCAGTTCTTC	CASSLTSGKLDEQFF
TRBD2	TRBV14	TRBJ2-1	few	TGTGCCAGCAGCCCCCTGACTAGCGGATACAATGAGCAGTTCTTC	CASSPLTSGYNEQFF
TRBD1	TRBV20-1	TRBJ2-7	many	TGCAGTGCTAGGGAGGGACAGGGAACTTACGAGCAGTACTTC	CSAREGQGTYEQYF